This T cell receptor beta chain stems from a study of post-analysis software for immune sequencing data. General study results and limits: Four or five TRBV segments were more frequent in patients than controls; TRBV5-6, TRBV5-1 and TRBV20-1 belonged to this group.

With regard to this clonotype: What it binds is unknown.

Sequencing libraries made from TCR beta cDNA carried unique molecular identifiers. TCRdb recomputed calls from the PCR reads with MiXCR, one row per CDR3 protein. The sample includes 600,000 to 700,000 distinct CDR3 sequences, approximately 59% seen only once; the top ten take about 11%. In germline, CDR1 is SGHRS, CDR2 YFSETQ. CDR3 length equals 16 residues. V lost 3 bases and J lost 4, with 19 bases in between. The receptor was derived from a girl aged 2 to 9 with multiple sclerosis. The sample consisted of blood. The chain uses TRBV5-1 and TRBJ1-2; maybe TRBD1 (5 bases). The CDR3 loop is CASSSPPGTGGYGYTF. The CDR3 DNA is TGCGCCAGCAGCTCTCCCCCCGGGACGGGGGGCTATGGCTACACCTTC. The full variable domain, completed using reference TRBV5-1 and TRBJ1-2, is KAGVTQTPRYLIKTRGQQVTLSCSPISGHRSVSWYQQTPGQGLQFLFEYFSETQRNKGNFPGRFSGRQFSNSRSEMNVSTLELGDSALYLCASSSPPGTGGYGYTFGSGTRLTVV.